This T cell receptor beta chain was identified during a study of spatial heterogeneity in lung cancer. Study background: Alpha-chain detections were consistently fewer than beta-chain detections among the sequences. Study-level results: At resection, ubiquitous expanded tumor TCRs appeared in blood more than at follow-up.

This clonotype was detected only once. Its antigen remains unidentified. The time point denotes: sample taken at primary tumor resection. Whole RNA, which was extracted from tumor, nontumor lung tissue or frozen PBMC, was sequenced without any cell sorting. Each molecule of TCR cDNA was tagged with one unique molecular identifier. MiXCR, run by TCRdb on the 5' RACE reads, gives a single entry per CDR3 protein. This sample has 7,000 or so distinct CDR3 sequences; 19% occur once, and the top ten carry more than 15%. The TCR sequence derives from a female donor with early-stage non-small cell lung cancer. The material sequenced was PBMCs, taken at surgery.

CDR3 nucleotides: TGTGCCAGCAGCTTGCCTAACATCAACTATGGCTACACCTTC. Residues: CASSLPNINYGYTF. The chain is built from TRBV5-6 and TRBJ1-2; no clear D. The CDR3 consists of 14 residues. Germline values: CDR1 SGHDT, CDR2 YYEEEE. With 1 base removed from V and 2 bases from J, the gap between germline ends came to 9 bases.